The 15 T cell receptor beta chains given below trace back to one sample, sequenced in a study of cytomegalovirus exposure and HLA in healthy donors. In the PCR, 60 Vbeta and 13 Jbeta primers were used. Assay used: immunoSEQ multiplex PCR; TCRdb lists only in-frame clones, some missing. The repertoire holds about 150,000 clones, with approximately 79% as singletons. The sample was PBMCs. The receptors shown here come from a woman aged 40 to 49 in good health and CMV-seropositive.

The chain employs TRBV5-1 and TRBJ2-1; D may be TRBD2 (6 bases). CDR1 is SGHRS and CDR2 is YFSETQ in the germline V gene. The CDR3 loop spans 14 amino acids. V lost 2 bases and J lost 6, with 12 bases in between. CDR3 DNA: TGCGCCAGCAGCTTTCGGGGGACCCCCAATGAGCAGTTCTTC. Translated: CASSFRGTPNEQFF.

This chain uses TRBV29-1 with TRBJ1-1; D ambiguous. The CDR3 is 13 amino acids. CDR1 is SQVTM, CDR2 ANQGSEA, per germline. Trimming removed 7 bases from V and 1 base from J, with 13 bases in between. CDR3 nucleotides: TGCAGCGGGTCACGGGAGAAGAACACTGAAGCTTTCTTT. This translates into CSGSREKNTEAFF.

The chain is built from TRBV5-1 and TRBJ2-1; 9 bases line up with TRBD2. V dropped 4 bases and J dropped 6; count of bases not matched to a gene: 8. The CDR3 loop spans 15 amino acids. CDR1 and CDR2 from the germline V gene are SGHRS and YFSETQ. CDR3 in DNA: TGCGCCAGCAGCGGTGGCGGGGGGGCGACCAATGAGCAGTTCTTC. It is translated as CASSGGGGATNEQFF.

The V call is TRBV7-6, the J call TRBJ1-6, with a tentative D call TRBD1 (5 bases). The germline V gene encodes CDR1 SGHVS and CDR2 FNYEAQ. Trimming pared 5 bases from V and 5 bases from J, leaving 10 bases between. This CDR3 is 14 amino acids long. The CDR3 loop reads CASSPRGNNSPLHF. The CDR3 coding sequence is TGTGCCAGCAGCCCAAGGGGAAATAATTCACCCCTCCACTTT.

The DNA for the CDR3 is TGTGCCAGCAGCTTAACTCCAGGAAACTACGAGCAGTACTTC. Protein: CASSLTPGNYEQYF. The V and J genes are TRBV7-3 and TRBJ2-7; D unresolved. Trimming stripped 0 bases from V and 3 bases from J, with 9 bases between. Germline V CDR1 and CDR2: SGHTA, FQGTGA. This CDR3 has 14 amino acids.

The rearrangement joins TRBV28 to TRBJ2-7; a possible D gene is TRBD2 (5 bases). Germline loops: CDR1 MDHEN, CDR2 SYDVKM. The germline V and J ends were trimmed by 2 bases and 6 bases, with 11 bases remaining between them. The CDR3 runs to 13 residues. The CDR3 loop reads CASSLITSSEQYF. CDR3 DNA: TGTGCCAGCAGTTTAATTACTAGTTCCGAGCAGTACTTC.

CDR3 nucleotides: TGTGCCACCAAATTACCGGGACAGGGCGGTCGTTCCACTGAAGCTTTCTTT. Translation gives CATKLPGQGGRSTEAFF. The gene calls are TRBV15 and TRBJ1-1, with 9 bases identical to TRBD1. Unmatched junction bases numbered 16, after V lost 7 bases and J lost 4 bases. CDR1 and CDR2 from the germline V gene are LNHNV and YYDKDF (reference sequence). There are 17 residues in the CDR3.

The chain combines TRBV28 with TRBJ1-4; TRBD1 is a possible D gene (5 bases). V lost 3 bases and J 7 bases, leaving 12 bases between the germline ends. CDR1 MDHEN and CDR2 SYDVKM come from the germline V gene. This CDR3 spans 14 amino acids. The CDR3 here is CASSLGLGGEKLFF. CDR3 in DNA: TGTGCCAGCAGTTTGGGCTTGGGGGGTGAAAAACTGTTTTTT.

V is TRBV7-2 and J is TRBJ1-5; D perhaps matches TRBD1 (5 bases). Germline V gene sequence: CDR1 SGHTA, CDR2 FQGNSA. Trimming left V 0 bases short and J 8 bases short, with 11 bases between. The CDR3 spans 14 residues. CDR3 loop: CASSLALAGEPQHF. The CDR3 DNA reads TGTGCCAGCAGCTTAGCGCTAGCGGGGGAGCCCCAGCATTTT.

The CDR3 reads CASSPQGSPYEQYF. The DNA for the CDR3 is TGCGCCAGCAGCCCACAGGGCTCCCCCTACGAGCAGTACTTC. J is TRBJ2-7 and V is TRBV4-1; possibly TRBD1 for D (6 bases). The CDR3 sequence is 14 residues long. Trimming left V 4 bases short and J 2 bases short, with 12 bases between. In germline, CDR1 is MGHRA, CDR2 YSYEKL.

V and J are TRBV6-1 and TRBJ2-3; D gene uncertain. From germline, CDR1 is MNHNS and CDR2 SASEGT. This CDR3 spans 13 amino acids. The V end was cut by 2 bases, the J end by 6 bases, with 9 bases between. The CDR3 region has the DNA TGTGCCAGCAGTGAATCGCCGAGGGATACGCAGTATTTT. Translating gives CASSESPRDTQYF.

The J gene is TRBJ1-2, the V gene TRBV30; the D gene is possibly TRBD1 (5 bases). The CDR3 length is 12 residues. The germline V gene encodes CDR1 GTSNPN and CDR2 SVGIG (reference sequence). Trimming removed 5 bases at V and 2 bases at J, with 9 bases between. CDR3 loop: CAWGHANYGYTF. The CDR3 bases are TGTGCCTGGGGACATGCAAACTATGGCTACACCTTC.

The gene calls are TRBV5-1 and TRBJ2-5; D is unclear. Judging by the DNA end, TRBJ2-7 fits better; the J call may be wrong. The CDR3 is 13 amino acids. From germline, CDR1 is SGHRS and CDR2 YFSETQ. The CDR3 DNA follows: TGCGCCAGCAGCTTGGCCCCAGGCTACGAGCAGTACTTC. Its protein product is CASSLAPGYEQYF.

The chain employs TRBV18 and TRBJ2-7; 7 nucleotides match TRBD1. The germline V gene encodes CDR1 KGHSH and CDR2 LQKENI. V lost 0 bases and J lost 3; bases outside the gene matches: 5. The CDR3 sequence is 15 residues long. The CDR3 reads CASSPPTRDSYEQYF. CDR3 in DNA: TGTGCCAGCTCACCACCGACCCGGGACAGCTACGAGCAGTACTTC.

The chain couples TRBV27 to TRBJ1-4, with 8 bases fitting TRBD1. CDR1 is MNHEY and CDR2 is SMNVEV in the germline V gene (reference sequence). V shed 5 bases and J 7 bases; nucleotides not matched to a gene: 9. The CDR3 spans 15 residues. CDR3 region: CASSPQGARPEKLFF. DNA of the CDR3: TGTGCCAGCAGTCCTCAGGGGGCGCGGCCTGAAAAACTGTTTTTT.